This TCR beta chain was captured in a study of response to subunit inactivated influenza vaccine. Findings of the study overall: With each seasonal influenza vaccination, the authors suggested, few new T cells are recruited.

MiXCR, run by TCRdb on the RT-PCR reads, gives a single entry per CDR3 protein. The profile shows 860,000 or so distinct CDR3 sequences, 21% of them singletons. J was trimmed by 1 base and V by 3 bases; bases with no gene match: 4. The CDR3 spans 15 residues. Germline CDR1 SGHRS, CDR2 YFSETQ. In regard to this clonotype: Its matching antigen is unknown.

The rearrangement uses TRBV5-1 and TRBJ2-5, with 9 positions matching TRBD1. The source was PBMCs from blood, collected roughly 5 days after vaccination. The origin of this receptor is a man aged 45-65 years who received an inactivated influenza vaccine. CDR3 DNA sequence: TGCGCCAGCAGCTCAGGACAGGGGCGCCAAGAGACCCAGTACTTC. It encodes CASSSGQGRQETQYF.